This T cell receptor beta chain was identified during a study of CD8 T cells in ankylosing spondylitis. The CDR3 spans 16 residues. V was clipped by 2 bases and J by 9 bases; unmatched bases: 11. Germline V lookup: CDR1 SGHKS, CDR2 YYEKEE (reference sequence). Overall study findings and caveats: The study looked at matched synovial fluid samples from ankylosing spondylitis patients. Disease-linked clones were reported to be significantly enriched there. Some motif variants were previously reported in reactive arthritis synovial fluid and blood. Several highly homologous variants made up a TCR beta motif that seemed to typify ankylosing spondylitis blood.

TCRdb reprocessed the 5' RACE reads via MiXCR and lists one record per CDR3 protein. The profile shows 150,000 to 200,000 distinct CDR3 sequences, around a sixth of them singletons. This clonotype has ten or more counts. Its cognate antigen is unknown. The sequence derives from a male donor aged 5-30 years with ankylosing spondylitis or in good health (not recorded which). This chain links TRBV5-5 with TRBJ2-1; TRBD2 matches 10 bases. Sequenced: blood, either unsorted or a sorted T cell fraction (not recorded which). The CDR3 DNA is TGTGCCAGCAGCTTACTCGCTAGCGGGAGTTCGCTTGAGCAGTTCTTC. This gives the protein CASSLLASGSSLEQFF.